One sample yielded the 9 T cell receptor beta chains listed below, sequenced in a study of T cell repertoires in ileal Crohn's disease. Using immunoSEQ multiplex PCR, the repertoire was profiled, and TCRdb retains in-frame clones only, with some absent. The table records about 3,700 clones, more than 70% of them present only once. Time point indicated: neoterminal ileum biopsy at postoperative endoscopy, about 6 months after surgery. The sample consisted of ileal tissue. Receptor source: an adult with Crohn's disease.

The chain employs TRBV7-9 and TRBJ2-5, with TRBD2 identical over 7 bases. CDR1 and CDR2 (germline): SEHNR, FQNEAQ (reference sequence). The CDR3 length is 15 residues. J gave up 0 bases and V 5 bases, and 6 bases lay outside the gene matches. The CDR3 sequence: CASSLRLANQETQYF. The CDR3 nucleotides read TGTGCCAGCAGCCTCCGACTAGCCAACCAAGAGACCCAGTACTTC. The whole variable domain, filled in from reference TRBV7-9 and TRBJ2-5, reads DTGVSQNPRHKITKRGQNVTFRCDPISEHNRLYWYRQTLGQGPEFLTYFQNEAQLEKSRLLSDRFSAERPKGSFSTLEIQRTEQGDSAMYLCASSLRLANQETQYFGPGTRLLVL.

V and J are TRBV30 and TRBJ2-6; 11 bases agree with TRBD2. The CDR3 is 19 amino acids. V was pared by 3 bases and J by 0 bases, with 10 bases of the junction left unmatched. Germline V CDR1 and CDR2: GTSNPN, SVGIG (reference sequence). In DNA form, the CDR3 reads TGTGCCTGGAGCGCGACGACTAGCGGGGACCTCTCTGGGGCCAACGTCCTGACTTTC. Its translation is CAWSATTSGDLSGANVLTF. Full variable domain (remainder filled in from reference TRBV30 and TRBJ2-6): SQTIHQWPATLVQPVGSPLSLECTVEGTSNPNLYWYRQAAGRGLQLLFYSVGIGQISSEVPQNLSASRPQDRQFILSSKKLLLSDSGFYLCAWSATTSGDLSGANVLTFGAGSRLTVL.

This clone was detected only a few times. The chain carries TRBV19 and TRBJ2-3; 9 bases are a match to TRBD1. The germline CDR1 and CDR2 sequences are LNHDA and SQIVND (reference sequence). V shed 7 bases, J shed 2 bases, and the junction held 7 bases outside the gene matches. The CDR3 is 15 residues long. The CDR3 sequence: CASKEGQGNTDTQYF. The CDR3 DNA follows: TGTGCCAGTAAGGAGGGACAGGGAAACACAGATACGCAGTATTTT.

The chain has TRBV11-2 and TRBJ1-5, with TRBD1 as a possible D gene (5 bases). Trimming took 5 bases from V and 11 from J, leaving 16 bases between them. There are 13 residues in the CDR3. Germline lookup yields CDR1 SGHAT and CDR2 FQNNGV. The CDR3 loop reads CASSQTPPGAQHF. The CDR3 nucleotides are TGTGCCAGCAGCCAGACACCTCCGGGGGCCCAGCATTTT. The full variable domain, in which reference TRBV11-2 and TRBJ1-5 provide the parts outside the CDR3, is EAGVAQSPRYKIIEKRQSVAFWCNPISGHATLYWYQQILGQGPKLLIQFQNNGVVDDSQLPKDRFSAERLKGVDSTLKIQPAKLEDSAVYLCASSQTPPGAQHFGDGTRLSIL.

This chain connects TRBV19 to TRBJ1-5; TRBD1 is a possible D gene (6 bases). CDR1 and CDR2 (germline): LNHDA, SQIVND (reference sequence). CDR3 size: 16 residues. With 1 base removed from V and 5 bases from J, the gap between germline ends came to 15 bases. The CDR3, as DNA: TGTGCCAGTAGTATAGTGGGCAGGGGTACTTATCAGCCCCAGCATTTT. It is translated as CASSIVGRGTYQPQHF.

The chain joins TRBV5-4 to TRBJ2-1, with 7 bases matching TRBD2. The CDR3 runs to 12 residues. Germline CDR1 reads SGHNT; CDR2 reads YYREEE (reference sequence). After removal of 0 bases from V and 9 bases from J, the junction contained 0 bases not matched to a gene. CDR3 residues: CASSLGGGEQFF. The CDR3 nucleotides read TGTGCCAGCAGCTTGGGGGGGGGTGAGCAGTTCTTC.

The V call is TRBV5-8, the J call TRBJ1-6; no clear D gene. Between the trimmed V and J ends, which lost 2 bases and 7 bases, there was a span of 13 bases. Germline CDR1 SGHTS, CDR2 YDEGEE. The CDR3 has 15 amino acids. CDR3 region: CASSLLRRINSPLHF. The DNA of the CDR3 is TGTGCCAGCAGCTTACTTCGGCGGATAAATTCACCCCTCCACTTT.

The rearrangement links TRBV7-2 to TRBJ1-5, with a tentative D call TRBD1 (6 bases). This CDR3 is 15 amino acids long. Germline V gene sequence: CDR1 SGHTA, CDR2 FQGNSA. V dropped 5 bases and J dropped 4 bases, with 15 bases sitting between them. As DNA, the CDR3 is TGTGCCAGCAGCCTTGGGCCAGGGGATAATCAGCCCCAGCATTTT. Translated, it gives CASSLGPGDNQPQHF.

This chain links TRBV6-5 with TRBJ2-1; TRBD2 matches 8 bases. The V gene end was trimmed by 2 bases and the J gene end by 7 bases; junction bases not matched to a gene: 4. The CDR3 covers 14 residues. Germline values: CDR1 MNHEY, CDR2 SVGAGI. CDR3 DNA: TGTGCCAGCAGTTACGTTCGGGAGGGGAATGAGCAGTTCTTC. This translates into CASSYVREGNEQFF.